Shown below are 20 T cell receptor beta chains from a single sample sequenced in a study of blood T cell repertoires in COVID-19. The protocol was immunoSEQ multiplex PCR, while the TCRdb copy is restricted to in-frame clones and leaves out a portion. Of over 300,000 clones listed, approximately 85% are singletons. Sequencing was performed on peripheral blood. The origin of the receptors is a woman between 50 and 59 years old with acute or convalescent COVID-19.

The genes are TRBV25-1 and TRBJ1-4; the D gene is possibly TRBD1 (6 bases). V lost 5 bases, J lost 7 bases, and 17 bases lay in between. Germline values: CDR1 MGHDK, CDR2 SYGVNS. The CDR3 has 15 amino acids. The CDR3 spells CASSPREGGGEKLFF. The CDR3 DNA follows: TGTGCCAGCAGTCCTCGGGAGGGGGGAGGTGAAAAACTGTTTTTT.

This rearrangement joins TRBV30 to TRBJ2-7; 8 nucleotides match TRBD2. This CDR3 has 12 amino acids. Germline CDR1 and CDR2: GTSNPN and SVGIG (reference sequence). Germline trimming cut 6 bases from V and 1 base from J; bases unmatched to any gene: 2. CDR3 in DNA: TGTGCCTGTAGCGGGATTTCCTACGAGCAGTACTTC. The encoded protein is CACSGISYEQYF.

The chain couples TRBV7-2 to TRBJ2-5; D is perhaps TRBD2 (5 bases). Germline V gene sequence: CDR1 SGHTA, CDR2 FQGNSA. The CDR3 runs 15 residues. Trimming left V 0 bases short and J 1 base short, with 9 bases between. In nucleotides, the CDR3 is TGTGCCAGCAGCTTAGCGCGACTACTCCAAGAGACCCAGTACTTC. Its translation is CASSLARLLQETQYF.

The chain combines TRBV5-1 with TRBJ2-2, with 10 bases lining up with TRBD1. Germline assignment: CDR1 SGHRS and CDR2 YFSETQ. The CDR3 length is 14 residues. J was trimmed by 4 bases and V by 9 bases; bases with no gene match: 6. The CDR3 sequence: CATGTGARTGELFF. The DNA of the CDR3 is TGCGCCACCGGGACAGGGGCGCGCACCGGGGAGCTGTTTTTT.

The rearrangement links TRBV23-1 to TRBJ2-7, with D perhaps TRBD1 (5 bases). Being an ORF, TRBV23-1 has a function that is uncertain. Trimming stripped 0 bases from V and 0 bases from J, with 12 bases between. The CDR3 is 16 residues long. CDR3 amino acids: CASSQSVGQSSYEQYF. CDR3 DNA sequence: TGCGCCAGCAGTCAATCGGTCGGACAAAGCTCCTACGAGCAGTACTTC.

The chain carries TRBV2 and TRBJ1-2; D call uncertain. The V gene's germline CDR1 is SNHLY and CDR2 FYNNEI. V was trimmed by 3 bases and J by 5 bases, leaving 10 bases between them. This CDR3 is built from 13 residues. CDR3 bases: TGTGCCAGCAGTGAGAGTATTGAGTATGGCTACACCTTC. Translating gives CASSESIEYGYTF.

The genes are TRBV20-1 and TRBJ2-7; D gene uncertain. Per germline, CDR1 DFQATT and CDR2 SNEGSKA (reference sequence). This CDR3 comprises 11 residues. Trimming stripped 6 bases from V and 7 bases from J, with 13 bases between. CDR3 residues: CSASGGWEQYF. In DNA form, the CDR3 reads TGCAGTGCCTCGGGTGGTTGGGAGCAGTACTTC.

The chain employs TRBV5-1 and TRBJ1-1; the D gene is possibly TRBD1 (5 bases). Germline V gene data show CDR1 as SGHRS and CDR2 as YFSETQ. V lost 5 bases, J lost 5 bases, and 25 bases lay in between. The CDR3 extends over 17 amino acids. The CDR3 DNA is TGCGCCAGCAGGTTGACAGCGACCAGGACACGGGGGACTGAAGCTTTCTTT. This codes for CASRLTATRTRGTEAFF.

This chain connects TRBV6-1 to TRBJ1-2; TRBD1 matches 8 bases. The CDR3 is 14 amino acids. Germline V gene sequence: CDR1 MNHNS, CDR2 SASEGT. After removal of 1 base from V and 4 bases from J, the junction contained 2 bases not matched to a gene. CDR3 protein: CASSEGGQGYGYTF. CDR3 in DNA: TGTGCCAGCAGTGAAGGAGGACAGGGCTATGGCTACACCTTC.

The V call is TRBV18, the J call TRBJ1-4, with 7 nucleotides matching TRBD1. V was clipped by 3 bases and J by 8 bases; unmatched bases: 9. Germline lookup yields CDR1 KGHSH and CDR2 LQKENI. The CDR3 totals 15 residues. CDR3 sequence: CASSPRQGESEKLFF. In DNA form, the CDR3 reads TGTGCCAGCTCACCCCGACAGGGCGAGAGCGAAAAACTGTTTTTT.

This rearrangement joins TRBV27 to TRBJ2-1; 14 positions match TRBD2. CDR1 is MNHEY and CDR2 is SMNVEV in the germline V gene (reference sequence). V dropped 5 bases and J dropped 6; count of bases not matched to a gene: 6. CDR3 length: 16 amino acids. The CDR3: CASSRGLAGGSNEQFF. CDR3 coding DNA: TGTGCCAGCAGTCGTGGACTAGCGGGAGGTTCCAATGAGCAGTTCTTC.

V gene TRBV5-4 combines with J gene TRBJ2-7, with TRBD1 identical over 7 bases. Germline trimming cut 0 bases from V and 4 bases from J; bases unmatched to any gene: 13. The CDR3 has 17 amino acids. Germline values: CDR1 SGHNT, CDR2 YYREEE (reference sequence). For the CDR3, the DNA is TGTGCCAGCAGCTTGGAGGGGGTCAGGACAGGCGCTTACGAGCAGTACTTC. Translation gives CASSLEGVRTGAYEQYF.

This chain connects TRBV4-1 to TRBJ2-1; 16 bases are shared with TRBD2. Germline V gene sequence: CDR1 MGHRA, CDR2 YSYEKL. V trimming: 5 bases; J trimming: 4 bases; junction bases outside the gene matches: 8. The length of the CDR3 is 18 residues. The CDR3 sequence: CASSGTSGRANPYNEQFF. The CDR3 DNA follows: TGCGCCAGCAGCGGGACTAGCGGGAGGGCCAATCCTTACAATGAGCAGTTCTTC.

This chain uses TRBV27 with TRBJ1-1; TRBD1 is a possible D gene (6 bases). The CDR3 is 14 residues long. V was trimmed by 7 bases and J by 2 bases, leaving 14 bases between them. CDR1 and CDR2 (germline): MNHEY, SMNVEV (reference sequence). CDR3: CASTPTGSNTEAFF. In DNA form, the CDR3 reads TGTGCCAGCACCCCCACAGGGAGCAACACTGAAGCTTTCTTT.

CDR3 DNA sequence: TGCGCCAGCAGCCAAGATGGACGGACAGGAGGCAATCAGCCCCAGCATTTT. It codes for CASSQDGRTGGNQPQHF. The chain has TRBV4-1 and TRBJ1-5; 7 bases are shared with TRBD1. CDR3 length equals 17 residues. Germline CDR1 MGHRA, CDR2 YSYEKL. Trimming took 0 bases from V and 2 from J; bases not matched to a gene: 7.

This clone came up once. The V gene is TRBV7-2, the J gene TRBJ2-7, with a weak D call TRBD2 (6 bases). The V end lost 5 bases, the J end lost 4 bases, and 12 bases lay between the germline ends. Germline CDR1 SGHTA, CDR2 FQGNSA. The CDR3 totals 13 residues. In nucleotides, the CDR3 is TGTGCCAGCAGCACACCTAGCGCTTACGAGCAGTACTTC. Protein product: CASSTPSAYEQYF.

This sequence joins TRBV5-1 and TRBJ2-5; 12 nucleotides align to TRBD1. This CDR3 has 15 amino acids. Germline CDR1 SGHRS, CDR2 YFSETQ. The trim removed 4 bases at V and 5 bases at J, leaving 6 bases unmatched. The CDR3 sequence: CASSPGTGGDETQYF. In DNA, the CDR3 is TGCGCCAGCAGCCCGGGGACAGGGGGCGATGAGACCCAGTACTTC.

The chain has TRBV29-1 and TRBJ1-4, with D possibly being TRBD1 (5 bases). The CDR3 sequence is 14 residues long. Looked up from germline, CDR1 is SQVTM and CDR2 is ANQGSEA. Between the trimmed V and J ends, which lost 6 bases and 0 bases, there was a span of 11 bases. CDR3 DNA: TGCAGCGTCCTAGGGGCGACAACTAATGAAAAACTGTTTTTT. This encodes CSVLGATTNEKLFF.

This sequence joins TRBV19 and TRBJ2-6; no firm D call. Germline V gives CDR1 LNHDA, CDR2 SQIVND (reference sequence). V shed 3 bases and J shed 0 bases, with 9 bases lying between them. The CDR3 contains 16 residues. The CDR3 bases are TGTGCCAGTAGTATGGGCAGATCCTCTGGGGCCAACGTCCTGACTTTC. Amino acid sequence: CASSMGRSSGANVLTF.

V gene TRBV29-1 combines with J gene TRBJ2-1; a possible D gene is TRBD1 (6 bases). V was cut by 7 bases and J by 5 bases, with 15 bases left in between. Germline-derived CDR1 and CDR2 are SQVTM and ANQGSEA. This CDR3 has 13 amino acids. CDR3 in amino acids: CSARGQTNNEQFF. In DNA, the CDR3 is TGCAGCGCCCGCGGACAGACAAACAATGAGCAGTTCTTC.